This record looks at one TCR beta chain sequence and its context. CD8 cells regarded as naive lacked CD45RO, were positively chosen for CCR7, and omitted terminally differentiated effector memory CD45RA+ cells. This sample was included in a study of shared clonotypes between healthy human individuals. Only in-frame clones appear in the TCRdb table, and some are missing; sequencing was by immunoSEQ multiplex PCR. This table holds hundreds of thousands of clones, 90% to 95% found once. Trimming cost V 2 bases and J 7 bases; bases outside gene matches: 17. The germline V gene has CDR1 SGHVS and CDR2 FQNEAQ. The CDR3 has 19 amino acids.

This TCR was sampled from a man aged 25-40 years in good health. The chain combines TRBV7-8 with TRBJ2-7, with TRBD2 matching over 13 bases. The specimen was naive CD8+ T cells sorted from blood. In DNA form, the CDR3 reads TGTGCCAGCAGCTTACCCAGACTAGCGGGAGGATCCGGAGACACTGAGCAGTACTTC. This encodes CASSLPRLAGGSGDTEQYF. Complete variable domain (other parts from reference TRBV7-8 and TRBJ2-7): GAGVSQSPRYKVAKRGQDVALRCDPISGHVSLFWYQQALGQGPEFLTYFQNEAQLDKSGLPSDRFFAERPEGSVSTLKIQRTQQEDSAVYLCASSLPRLAGGSGDTEQYFGPGTRLTVT.